Listed below are T cell receptor beta chains from one sample, sequenced in a study of control samples from healthy donors and cancer patients. Profiled with immunoSEQ multiplex PCR; TCRdb holds only in-frame clones, not every one. The sample yields about 130,000 clones, around nine tenths seen once. The sequenced material came from blood. The source of these receptors is a man aged 40-50 years in good health. Both conserved end residues are trimmed from each CDR3. D genes are given only for firm matches. Not every row has a clone size; where given, it reads once, few, many or a size class.

>TRBJ1-5|.|.|TRBV29-1
SVAGYQPQH
>TRBJ1-1|.|.|TRBV19
ASSIDLNTEAF
>TRBJ2-1|.|.|TRBV29-1
SVVRGTNEQF
>TRBJ2-3|.|.|TRBV9
ASSVMSGRDTDTQY
>TRBJ1-5|.|.|TRBV6-1
AGSEYGEPQH
>TRBJ2-7|TRBD1|.|TRBV7-9
ASSHRTGASYEQY
>TRBJ1-1|.|once|TRBV30
AWSVHATAEAF
>TRBJ2-2|.|.|TRBV6-6
ASRDSRTGELF
>TRBJ2-3|.|once|TRBV6-1
ASSELDFTDTQY
>TRBJ2-1|TRBD1|.|TRBV5-1
ASSLALGTAEQF
>TRBJ1-1|.|.|TRBV5-4
ASSLATPNTEAF
>TRBJ1-2|.|.|TRBV6-6
ASSYYSGYT
>TRBJ1-5|.|few|TRBV6-6
ASSYPGGNQPQH
>TRBJ2-5|.|.|TRBV6-1
ASSEGGAWETQY
>TRBJ2-5|.|.|TRBV24-1
ATHKNRLGEEETQY
>TRBJ2-5|.|.|TRBV7-3
ASSRQDAETQY
>TRBJ2-2|.|.|TRBV5-1
ASSLGDLPGELF
>TRBJ2-7|.|.|TRBV6-6
ASSTPHLSSYEQY
>TRBJ2-1|TRBD2|.|TRBV24-1
ATSGPIPPGLAGGPGRNEQF
>TRBJ1-4|TRBD1|.|TRBV19
ASSPGGVNEKLF
>TRBJ2-3|.|.|TRBV7-5
ARAGQGHRDTQY
>TRBJ2-3|.|.|TRBV5-4
ASSRDGGGTDTQY
>TRBJ1-5|TRBD1|.|TRBV5-1
ASSPATGRNQPQH
>TRBJ2-3|.|.|TRBV5-1
ASSLAARAGTDTQY
>TRBJ2-2|TRBD1|.|TRBV30
AWDRGSGELF
>TRBJ2-3|.|.|TRBV6-6
ASSYEGATDTQY
>TRBJ2-5|.|.|TRBV1
TSSQEIQRGGQETQY
>TRBJ2-3|.|.|TRBV10-2
ASNKPSTDTQY
>TRBJ1-1|.|.|TRBV29-1
SVRSTGVDRAF
>TRBJ1-2|.|few|TRBV7-3
ASSPTGRYGYT
>TRBJ1-2|TRBD1|.|TRBV5-1
ASSPTLTGNYGYT
>TRBJ1-1|TRBD1|.|TRBV27
ASSRRGQAF
>TRBJ1-4|.|.|TRBV19
ASRIPGGGGKLF
>TRBJ2-7|TRBD2|.|TRBV6-2/TRBV6-3
ASSNILAGGPEEQY
>TRBJ1-5|.|.|TRBV2
ASRLGSRSNQPQH
>TRBJ2-3|.|.|TRBV7-8
ASSPLIVFGTQY
>TRBJ2-7|TRBD1|.|TRBV30
AYLGTGGTYEQY
>TRBJ1-3|.|.|TRBV6-6
ASSYGTGNAGNTIY
>TRBJ2-1|.|.|TRBV9
ASSGRMQNNEQF
>TRBJ1-1|.|.|TRBV19
ASSRVLNTEAF
>TRBJ2-3|TRBD2|few|TRBV5-1
ASSQKLAGGSPDTQY
>TRBJ2-1|.|.|TRBV7-3
ASSSPSSGEQF
>TRBJ1-1|.|once|TRBV12-3/TRBV12-4
ASRQRGDTEAF
>TRBJ2-1|.|.|TRBV30
AWSVSRAHNEQF
>TRBJ2-7|.|.|TRBV9
ASSVGARDRDEQY
>TRBJ1-2|TRBD1|.|TRBV18
ASSPGTGGYYGYT
>TRBJ1-6|.|.|TRBV12-3/TRBV12-4
ASSLTVNSPLH
>TRBJ2-2|TRBD1|.|TRBV6-5
ASTPGQGRTGELF
>TRBJ2-1|TRBD2|.|TRBV3-1/TRBV3-2
ASSRPGLAFNEQF
>TRBJ2-2|.|.|TRBV7-3
ASSKGGTPDPGELF
>TRBJ2-2|.|.|TRBV5-5
ASTTGLDTGELF
>TRBJ1-2|.|.|TRBV20-1
SASSGDGYT
>TRBJ2-7|.|.|TRBV9
ASSVKADSYEQY